One sample yielded the 23 T cell receptor beta chains listed below, sequenced in a study of T cell responses to AZD1222 COVID-19 vaccine. Some clones are missing from TCRdb's copy, which holds only in-frame ones; the method was immunoSEQ multiplex PCR. There are some 120,000 clones in the sample; approximately 90% occur only once, and roughly 1.5% lies in the top ten. This sample comprised peripheral blood, obtained 28 days after the second AZD1222 dose. The source of these receptors is an adult who received the AZD1222 COVID-19 vaccine.

The CDR3 bases are TGTGCCAGCAGCCGGGACAGGGGGCTCGGGGGCTACACCTTC. Its translation is CASSRDRGLGGYTF. The rearrangement uses TRBV27 and TRBJ1-2, with TRBD1 identical over 12 bases. Losses at the gene ends were 6 bases for V and 8 bases for J; bases not matched to a gene: 7. CDR1 and CDR2 (germline): MNHEY, SMNVEV (reference sequence). CDR3 length: 14 amino acids.

The chain has TRBV28 and TRBJ2-7; D may be TRBD2 (6 bases). This CDR3 spans 11 amino acids. V dropped 3 bases and J dropped 7 bases, with 7 bases sitting between them. Germline values: CDR1 MDHEN, CDR2 SYDVKM. This chain's CDR3 is CASSFGGEQYF. CDR3 in DNA: TGTGCCAGCAGTTTCGGAGGGGAGCAGTACTTC.

This chain uses TRBV3-1 (or the pseudogene TRBV3-2) with TRBJ2-1, with 15 bases that match TRBD2. From germline, CDR1 is LGHDT and CDR2 YNNKEL (reference sequence). The CDR3 is made up of 18 amino acids. V lost 4 bases, J lost 4 bases, and 8 bases stayed unmatched. In DNA, the CDR3 is TGTGCCAGCAGCCCCGGACTAGCGGGAGGGCCCGGATACAATGAGCAGTTCTTC. Translation: CASSPGLAGGPGYNEQFF.

This rearrangement joins TRBV5-1 to TRBJ1-5, with D unresolved. The CDR3 has 14 residues. V was cut by 0 bases and J by 3 bases, with 7 bases left in between. Germline V lookup: CDR1 SGHRS, CDR2 YFSETQ. The CDR3: CASSLESPNQPQHF. CDR3 DNA: TGCGCCAGCAGCTTGGAGAGTCCCAATCAGCCCCAGCATTTT.

This chain links TRBV30 with TRBJ1-1; tentatively, D is TRBD1 (5 bases). The CDR3 sequence is 16 residues long. Germline lookup yields CDR1 GTSNPN and CDR2 SVGIG (reference sequence). With 1 base removed from V and 4 bases from J, the gap between germline ends came to 19 bases. The CDR3 loop reads CAWSALKDRGSTEAFF. Written as DNA, the CDR3 is TGTGCCTGGAGTGCGTTAAAGGACCGGGGCAGCACTGAAGCTTTCTTT.

This clone is a singleton in its sample. The gene calls are TRBV7-9 and TRBJ2-2; 7 bases are a match to TRBD1. V was clipped by 5 bases and J by 1 base; unmatched bases: 10. The CDR3 length is 17 residues. CDR1 SEHNR and CDR2 FQNEAQ come from the germline V gene (reference sequence). As DNA, the CDR3 is TGTGCCAGCAGCCGATATACAGGGGCGGGGAACACCGGGGAGCTGTTTTTT. The encoded protein is CASSRYTGAGNTGELFF.

V usage is TRBV3-1 (or the pseudogene TRBV3-2) and J usage is TRBJ2-5; tentative D call: TRBD2 (6 bases). The CDR3 has 16 residues. Trimming left V 0 bases short and J 5 bases short, with 16 bases between. Germline loops: CDR1 LGHDT, CDR2 YNNKEL (reference sequence). The CDR3 loop reads CASSQEVGGAGETQYF. As DNA, the CDR3 is TGTGCCAGCAGCCAAGAAGTCGGGGGTGCGGGTGAGACCCAGTACTTC.

The rearrangement links TRBV5-1 to TRBJ1-1; D possibly corresponds to TRBD1 (6 bases). The CDR3 runs to 15 residues. Germline V CDR1 and CDR2: SGHRS, YFSETQ. The V end lost 0 bases, the J end lost 4 bases, and 13 bases lay between the germline ends. The CDR3 nucleotides read TGCGCCAGCAGCTTGGAGGGGGGCTGGTTCACTGAAGCTTTCTTT. The encoded protein is CASSLEGGWFTEAFF. The full variable domain, completed using reference TRBV5-1 and TRBJ1-1, is KAGVTQTPRYLIKTRGQQVTLSCSPISGHRSVSWYQQTPGQGLQFLFEYFSETQRNKGNFPGRFSGRQFSNSRSEMNVSTLELGDSALYLCASSLEGGWFTEAFFGQGTRLTVV.

The chain has TRBV7-2 and TRBJ1-2, with D perhaps matching TRBD1 (5 bases). Trimming stripped 0 bases from V and 0 bases from J, with 17 bases between. CDR3 size: 18 residues. The germline CDR1 and CDR2 sequences are SGHTA and FQGNSA. The CDR3 is CASSLAHGTEPTNYGYTF. CDR3 coding DNA: TGTGCCAGCAGCTTAGCCCACGGGACGGAGCCAACTAACTATGGCTACACCTTC.

This clone came up once. The chain links TRBV3-1 (or the pseudogene TRBV3-2) to TRBJ2-3; perhaps TRBD2 as D (6 bases). V was shortened by 4 bases and J by 3 bases, with 14 bases between the two germline ends. The CDR3 consists of 15 residues. CDR1 is LGHDT and CDR2 is YNNKEL in the germline V gene (reference sequence). This CDR3 reads CASSPFGSWTDTQYF. The DNA of the CDR3 is TGTGCCAGCAGCCCGTTCGGGAGTTGGACAGATACGCAGTATTTT.

The V call is TRBV18, the J call TRBJ2-7; D possibly uses TRBD1 or TRBD2 (6 bases each). The CDR3 covers 13 residues. Between the trimmed V and J ends, which lost 2 bases and 6 bases, there was a span of 11 bases. CDR1 and CDR2 (germline): KGHSH, LQKENI. The chain's CDR3 is CASSPGWGAEQYF. In nucleotides, the CDR3 is TGTGCCAGCTCACCAGGGTGGGGGGCCGAGCAGTACTTC.

The gene calls are TRBV3-1 (or the pseudogene TRBV3-2) and TRBJ2-1; 9 nucleotides agree with TRBD2. Germline V CDR1 and CDR2: LGHDT, YNNKEL (reference sequence). This CDR3 has 18 amino acids. V lost 0 bases and J lost 7; bases outside the gene matches: 13. For the CDR3, the DNA is TGTGCCAGCAGCCAAGACTTGGCCTACCCTAGCGGGAAAAATGAGCAGTTCTTC. Protein: CASSQDLAYPSGKNEQFF.

Points on this clone: The sample carries other DNA sequences with the same CDR3. The V and J genes are TRBV3-1 (or the pseudogene TRBV3-2) and TRBJ1-5; D is uncertain. Trimming shortened V by 0 bases and J by 7 bases, and 7 bases separated the two germline ends. From germline, CDR1 is LGHDT and CDR2 YNNKEL (reference sequence). The CDR3 length is 13 residues. Written as DNA, the CDR3 is TGTGCCAGCAGCCAAGATCTAGGGCAGCCCCAGCATTTT. Translation: CASSQDLGQPQHF.

This chain joins TRBV2 and TRBJ1-1; no firm D call. In germline, CDR1 is SNHLY, CDR2 FYNNEI. This CDR3 is 13 amino acids long. The V and J ends lost 4 bases and 1 base respectively, with 7 bases between them. The CDR3 coding sequence is TGTGCCAGCAGTGCACATAAGAACACTGAAGCTTTCTTT. It is translated as CASSAHKNTEAFF.

V is TRBV19 and J is TRBJ2-7; the D gene could be TRBD1 or TRBD2 (5 bases each). Looked up from germline, CDR1 is LNHDA and CDR2 is SQIVND (reference sequence). Trimming removed 4 bases from V and 5 bases from J, with 15 bases in between. This CDR3 spans 14 amino acids. CDR3 loop: CASSRDPFSNEQYF. The CDR3 nucleotides are TGTGCCAGTAGTAGGGACCCTTTTAGCAACGAGCAGTACTTC.

The J gene is TRBJ2-5, the V gene TRBV5-1, with D perhaps TRBD1 (6 bases). Looked up from germline, CDR1 is SGHRS and CDR2 is YFSETQ. The CDR3 is 14 amino acids. V gave up 4 bases and J gave up 1 base, with 11 bases separating them. CDR3 loop: CASSQGTAQETQYF. The CDR3 DNA is TGCGCCAGCAGCCAGGGGACGGCCCAAGAGACCCAGTACTTC. Combining the CDR3 with reference TRBV5-1 and TRBJ2-5 gives the whole variable domain KAGVTQTPRYLIKTRGQQVTLSCSPISGHRSVSWYQQTPGQGLQFLFEYFSETQRNKGNFPGRFSGRQFSNSRSEMNVSTLELGDSALYLCASSQGTAQETQYFGPGTRLLVL.

This clone was detected only once. The chain has TRBV28 and TRBJ1-2; D ambiguous. Germline V gene lookup returns CDR1 MDHEN and CDR2 SYDVKM. Trimming took 3 bases from V and 0 from J, leaving 11 bases between them. The CDR3 spans 15 residues. CDR3 residues: CASSFWTDTNYGYTF. CDR3 DNA sequence: TGTGCCAGCAGTTTTTGGACCGATACTAACTATGGCTACACCTTC.

The rearrangement links TRBV5-1 to TRBJ2-2; no firm D call. The germline V gene has CDR1 SGHRS and CDR2 YFSETQ. This CDR3 comprises 18 residues. V gave up 0 bases and J gave up 3 bases, with 18 bases separating them. For the CDR3, the DNA is TGCGCCAGCAGCTTGGGGGCTAGGTCCCCAACGTACACCGGGGAGCTGTTTTTT. Amino acids: CASSLGARSPTYTGELFF.

The gene calls are TRBV7-8 and TRBJ2-4; perhaps TRBD2 as D (6 bases). The CDR3 length is 16 residues. V lost 5 bases and J lost 0, with 14 bases in between. Germline values: CDR1 SGHVS, CDR2 FQNEAQ. CDR3 nucleotides: TGTGCCAGCAGCGCGGGACCTTATGTAGCCAAAAACATTCAGTACTTC. Encoded protein: CASSAGPYVAKNIQYF.

V and J are TRBV2 and TRBJ1-1, with 9 bases that match TRBD1. J lost 4 bases, V lost 6 bases, and 3 bases had no gene match. CDR3 length: 13 residues. Germline V lookup: CDR1 SNHLY, CDR2 FYNNEI. CDR3 DNA: TGTGCCAGCAGGGACAGGGGATTCACTGAAGCTTTCTTT. The encoded protein is CASRDRGFTEAFF.

The chain combines TRBV6-2 or TRBV6-3 with TRBJ2-5; D is ambiguous. The germline gives CDR1 MNHEY, CDR2 SVGEGT. The CDR3 is 16 residues long. V lost 2 bases and J 4 bases, leaving 17 bases between the germline ends. CDR3 protein: CASSYGSLTKTETQYF. The CDR3 DNA follows: TGTGCCAGCAGTTACGGTTCATTGACGAAGACAGAGACCCAGTACTTC.

The gene calls are TRBV5-5 and TRBJ1-2; tentative D call: TRBD1 (6 bases). This CDR3 contains 17 residues. Germline CDR1 SGHKS, CDR2 YYEKEE (reference sequence). Between the trimmed V and J ends, which lost 1 base and 3 bases, there was a span of 19 bases. The CDR3, as DNA: TGTGCCAGCAGCTTGTCGCATGGGATGGGGGGCGACTATGGCTACACCTTC. It is translated as CASSLSHGMGGDYGYTF.

This chain links TRBV18 with TRBJ2-1, with 11 bases aligning to TRBD2. The CDR3 totals 16 residues. V shed 0 bases, J shed 4 bases, and the junction held 2 bases outside the gene matches. The germline V gene encodes CDR1 KGHSH and CDR2 LQKENI. The CDR3 DNA reads as TGTGCCAGCTCACCACCCGGGACTAGCGGATACAATGAGCAGTTCTTC. Amino acids: CASSPPGTSGYNEQFF.